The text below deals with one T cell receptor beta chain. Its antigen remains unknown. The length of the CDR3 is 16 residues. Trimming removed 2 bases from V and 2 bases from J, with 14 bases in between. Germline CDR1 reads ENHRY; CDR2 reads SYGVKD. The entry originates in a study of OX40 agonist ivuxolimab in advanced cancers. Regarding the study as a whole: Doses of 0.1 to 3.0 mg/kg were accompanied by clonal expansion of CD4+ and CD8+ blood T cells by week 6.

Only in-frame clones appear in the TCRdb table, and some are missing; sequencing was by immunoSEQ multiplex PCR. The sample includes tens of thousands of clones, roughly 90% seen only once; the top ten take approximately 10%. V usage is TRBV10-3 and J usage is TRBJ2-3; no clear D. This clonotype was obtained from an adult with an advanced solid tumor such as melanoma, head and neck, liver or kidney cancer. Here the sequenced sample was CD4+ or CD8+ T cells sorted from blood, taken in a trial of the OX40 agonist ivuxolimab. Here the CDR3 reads CAISERSSVITDTQYF. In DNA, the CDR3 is TGTGCCATCAGTGAGCGGTCATCAGTAATCACAGATACGCAGTATTTT.